The T cell receptor beta chain described here comes from a study of identical twins. A universal primer site was incorporated via template switching, and the cDNA contained unique molecular identifiers. TCRdb fed the 5' RACE reads into MiXCR, producing one record per CDR3 protein. The top ten clones hold approximately 1% of a sample with roughly 490,000 distinct CDR3 sequences, over 11% of them seen once. Regarding this clonotype: Its antigen is not identified.

Every sampled donor was Caucasian and healthy. The CDR3 consists of 19 residues. V dropped 5 bases and J dropped 7 bases, with 30 bases sitting between them. Study observations and caveats: Models underpredicted monozygotic twin sharing of out-of-frame TCR alpha.

The same data also contributed to another study, on yellow fever vaccine responses in identical twins.

The chain joins TRBV12-3 or TRBV12-4 to TRBJ2-1, with D unresolved. The TCR sequence derives from a woman aged 18 to 35 in good health. The sequenced sample was CD4+ T cells sorted from blood. CDR3 amino acids: CASSTISLWSEVEKNEQFF. In DNA, the CDR3 is TGTGCCAGCAGTACCATATCCCTGTGGAGCGAGGTCGAGAAAAATGAGCAGTTCTTC.